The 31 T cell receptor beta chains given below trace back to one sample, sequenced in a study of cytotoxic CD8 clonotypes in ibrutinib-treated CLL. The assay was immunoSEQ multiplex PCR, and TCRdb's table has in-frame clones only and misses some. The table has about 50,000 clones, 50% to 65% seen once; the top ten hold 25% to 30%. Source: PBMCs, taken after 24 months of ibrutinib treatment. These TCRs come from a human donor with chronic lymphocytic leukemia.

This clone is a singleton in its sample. This chain's CDR3 is CASTSGSGANVLTF. The DNA of the CDR3 is TGCGCCAGCACCAGCGGCTCTGGGGCCAACGTCCTGACTTTC. The chain recombines TRBV5-1 with TRBJ2-6, with a weak D call TRBD2 (5 bases). The CDR3 is 14 amino acids. V was cut by 6 bases and J by 0 bases, with 7 bases left in between. The germline CDR1 and CDR2 sequences are SGHRS and YFSETQ.

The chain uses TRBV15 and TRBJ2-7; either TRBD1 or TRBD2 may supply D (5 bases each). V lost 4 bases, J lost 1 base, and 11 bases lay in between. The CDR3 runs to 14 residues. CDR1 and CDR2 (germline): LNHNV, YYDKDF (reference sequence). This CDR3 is CATSKGTLSYEQYF. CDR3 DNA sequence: TGTGCCACCAGCAAAGGGACCCTATCCTACGAGCAGTACTTC.

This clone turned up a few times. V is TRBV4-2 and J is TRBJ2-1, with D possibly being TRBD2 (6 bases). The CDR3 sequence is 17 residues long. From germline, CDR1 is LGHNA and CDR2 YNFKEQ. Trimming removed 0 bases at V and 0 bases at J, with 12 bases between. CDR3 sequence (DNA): TGTGCCAGCAGCCAAGAGCGGGGCCCTAGCTCCTACAATGAGCAGTTCTTC. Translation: CASSQERGPSSYNEQFF.

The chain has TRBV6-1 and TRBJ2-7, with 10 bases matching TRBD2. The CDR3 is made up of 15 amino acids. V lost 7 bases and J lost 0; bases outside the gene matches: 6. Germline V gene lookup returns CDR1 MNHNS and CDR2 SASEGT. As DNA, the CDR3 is TGTGCCAGCAACCTTAGCGGGGGGACCTCCTACGAGCAGTACTTC. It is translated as CASNLSGGTSYEQYF.

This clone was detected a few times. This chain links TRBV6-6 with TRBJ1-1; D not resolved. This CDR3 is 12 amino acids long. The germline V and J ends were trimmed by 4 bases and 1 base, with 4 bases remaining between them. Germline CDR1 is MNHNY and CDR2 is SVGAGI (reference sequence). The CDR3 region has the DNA TGTGCCAGCAGTTTCCGGAACACTGAAGCTTTCTTT. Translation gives CASSFRNTEAFF.

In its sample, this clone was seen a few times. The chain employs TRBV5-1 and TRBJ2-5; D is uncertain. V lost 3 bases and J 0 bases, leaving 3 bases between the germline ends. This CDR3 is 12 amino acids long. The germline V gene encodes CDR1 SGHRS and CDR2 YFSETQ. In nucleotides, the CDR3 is TGCGCCAGCAGCTCGAACCAAGAGACCCAGTACTTC. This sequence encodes CASSSNQETQYF. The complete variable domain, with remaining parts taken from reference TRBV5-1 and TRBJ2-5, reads KAGVTQTPRYLIKTRGQQVTLSCSPISGHRSVSWYQQTPGQGLQFLFEYFSETQRNKGNFPGRFSGRQFSNSRSEMNVSTLELGDSALYLCASSSNQETQYFGPGTRLLVL.

The CDR3 DNA reads TGCGCCAGCAGCCTGGGCGGGACAGGGTATAGTGAAAAACTGTTTTTT. Translating gives CASSLGGTGYSEKLFF. This chain joins TRBV5-1 and TRBJ1-4, with 9 bases that match TRBD1. CDR1 is SGHRS, CDR2 YFSETQ, per germline. This CDR3 is 16 amino acids long. Trimming removed 4 bases from V and 7 bases from J; junction bases left unmatched: 11.

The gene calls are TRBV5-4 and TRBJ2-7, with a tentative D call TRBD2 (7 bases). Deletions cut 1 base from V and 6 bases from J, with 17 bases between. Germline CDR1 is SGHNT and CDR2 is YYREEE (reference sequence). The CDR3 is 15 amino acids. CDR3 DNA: TGTGCCAGCAGCTTGATTGGGGGGGGCGTTGGCGAGCAGTACTTC. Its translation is CASSLIGGGVGEQYF. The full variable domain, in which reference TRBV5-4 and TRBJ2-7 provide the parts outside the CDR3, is ETGVTQSPTHLIKTRGQQVTLRCSSQSGHNTVSWYQQALGQGPQFIFQYYREEENGRGNFPPRFSGLQFPNYSSELNVNALELDDSALYLCASSLIGGGVGEQYFGPGTRLTVT.

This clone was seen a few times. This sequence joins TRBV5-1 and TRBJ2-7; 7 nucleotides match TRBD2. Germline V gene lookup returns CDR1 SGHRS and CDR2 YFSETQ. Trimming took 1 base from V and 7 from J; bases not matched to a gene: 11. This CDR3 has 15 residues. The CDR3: CASSLQAGDPWEQYF. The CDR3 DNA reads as TGCGCCAGCAGCTTGCAGGCGGGGGACCCCTGGGAGCAGTACTTC.

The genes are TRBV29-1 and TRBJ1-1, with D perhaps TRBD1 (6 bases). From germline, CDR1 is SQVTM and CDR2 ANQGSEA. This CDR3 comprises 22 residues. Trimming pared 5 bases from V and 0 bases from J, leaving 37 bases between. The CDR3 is CSVRSRGAMTGPIQGMNTEAFF. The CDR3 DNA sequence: TGCAGCGTTCGGTCCCGAGGAGCCATGACAGGACCTATCCAGGGGATGAACACTGAAGCTTTCTTT.

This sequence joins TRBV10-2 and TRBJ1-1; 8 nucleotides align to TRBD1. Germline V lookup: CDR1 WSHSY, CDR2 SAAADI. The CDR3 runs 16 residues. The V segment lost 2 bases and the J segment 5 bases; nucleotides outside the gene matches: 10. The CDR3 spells CASSEPQGARLTEAFF. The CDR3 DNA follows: TGCGCCAGCAGTGAGCCGCAGGGGGCGCGTTTGACTGAAGCTTTCTTT.

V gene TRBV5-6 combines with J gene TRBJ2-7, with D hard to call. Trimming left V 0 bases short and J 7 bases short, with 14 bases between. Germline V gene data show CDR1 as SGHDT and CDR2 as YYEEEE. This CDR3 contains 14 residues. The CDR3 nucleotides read TGTGCCAGCAGCTTGGTAGGCGGCCTGAGTGAGCAGTACTTC. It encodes CASSLVGGLSEQYF.

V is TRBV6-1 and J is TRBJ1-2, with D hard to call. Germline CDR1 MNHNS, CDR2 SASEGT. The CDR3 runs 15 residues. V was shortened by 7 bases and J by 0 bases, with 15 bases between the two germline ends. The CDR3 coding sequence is TGTGCCAGCACCGCCTCCTGGACGGCTAACTATGGCTACACCTTC. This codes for CASTASWTANYGYTF.

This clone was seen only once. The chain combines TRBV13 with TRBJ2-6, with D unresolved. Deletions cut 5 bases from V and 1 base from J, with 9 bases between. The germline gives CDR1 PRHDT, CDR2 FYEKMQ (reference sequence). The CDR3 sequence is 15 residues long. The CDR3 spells CASSPWGSGANVLTF. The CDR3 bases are TGTGCCAGCAGCCCTTGGGGATCTGGGGCCAACGTCCTGACTTTC.

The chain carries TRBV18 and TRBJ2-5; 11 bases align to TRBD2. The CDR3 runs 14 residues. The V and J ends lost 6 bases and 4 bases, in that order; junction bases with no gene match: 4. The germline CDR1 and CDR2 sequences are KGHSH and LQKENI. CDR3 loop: CASSLTSGGETQYF. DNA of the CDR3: TGTGCCAGCTCCCTTACTAGCGGGGGAGAGACCCAGTACTTC.

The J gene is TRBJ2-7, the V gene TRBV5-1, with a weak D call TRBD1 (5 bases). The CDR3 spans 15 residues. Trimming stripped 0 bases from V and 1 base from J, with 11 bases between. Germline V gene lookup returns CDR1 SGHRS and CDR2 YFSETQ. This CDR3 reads CASSLARGGSYEQYF. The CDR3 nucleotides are TGCGCCAGCAGCTTGGCTAGGGGTGGATCCTACGAGCAGTACTTC.

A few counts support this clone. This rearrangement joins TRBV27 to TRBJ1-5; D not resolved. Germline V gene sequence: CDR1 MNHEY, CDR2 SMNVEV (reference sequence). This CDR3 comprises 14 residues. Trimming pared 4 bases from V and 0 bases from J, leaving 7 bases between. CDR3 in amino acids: CASSYTYSNQPQHF. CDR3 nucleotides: TGTGCCAGCAGTTACACCTATAGCAATCAGCCCCAGCATTTT.

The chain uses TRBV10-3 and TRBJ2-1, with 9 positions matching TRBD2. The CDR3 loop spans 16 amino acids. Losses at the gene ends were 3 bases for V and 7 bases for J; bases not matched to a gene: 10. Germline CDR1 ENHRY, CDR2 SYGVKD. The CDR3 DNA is TGTGCCATCAGTGACGGGCGCGGGGGGGCCGGTAATGAGCAGTTCTTC. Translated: CAISDGRGGAGNEQFF.

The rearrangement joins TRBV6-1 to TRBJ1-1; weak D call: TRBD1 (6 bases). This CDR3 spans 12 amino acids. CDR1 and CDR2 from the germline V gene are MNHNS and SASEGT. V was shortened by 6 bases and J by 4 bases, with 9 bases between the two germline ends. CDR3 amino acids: CASRDSFTEAFF. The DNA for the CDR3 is TGTGCCAGCAGGGACAGTTTCACTGAAGCTTTCTTT.

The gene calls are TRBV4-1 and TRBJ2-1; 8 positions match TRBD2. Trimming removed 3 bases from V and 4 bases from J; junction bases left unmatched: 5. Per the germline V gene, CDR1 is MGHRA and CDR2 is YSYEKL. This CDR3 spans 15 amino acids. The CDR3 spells CASSQEGLGYNEQFF. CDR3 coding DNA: TGCGCCAGCAGCCAGGAGGGACTAGGGTACAATGAGCAGTTCTTC.

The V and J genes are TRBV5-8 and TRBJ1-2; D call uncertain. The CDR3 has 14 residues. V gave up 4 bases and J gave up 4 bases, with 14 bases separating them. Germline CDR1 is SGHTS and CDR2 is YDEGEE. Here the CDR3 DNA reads TGTGCCAGCAGCGAGCCCGGTAGGGTCTATGGCTACACCTTC. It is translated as CASSEPGRVYGYTF.

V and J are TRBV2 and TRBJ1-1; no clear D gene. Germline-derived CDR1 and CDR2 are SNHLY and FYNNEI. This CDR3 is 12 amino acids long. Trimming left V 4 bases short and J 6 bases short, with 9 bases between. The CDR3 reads CASSGPGAEAFF. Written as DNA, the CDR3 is TGTGCCAGCAGTGGACCTGGCGCTGAAGCTTTCTTT. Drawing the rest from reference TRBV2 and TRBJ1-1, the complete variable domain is EPEVTQTPSHQVTQMGQEVILRCVPISNHLYFYWYRQILGQKVEFLVSFYNNEISEKSEIFDDQFSVERPDGSNFTLKIRSTKLEDSAMYFCASSGPGAEAFFGQGTRLTVV.

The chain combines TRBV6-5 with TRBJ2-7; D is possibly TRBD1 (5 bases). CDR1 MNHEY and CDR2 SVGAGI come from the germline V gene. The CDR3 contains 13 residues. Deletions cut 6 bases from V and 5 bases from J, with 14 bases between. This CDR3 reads CASSPGWGHEQYF. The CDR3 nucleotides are TGTGCCAGCAGCCCCGGCTGGGGCCACGAGCAGTACTTC.

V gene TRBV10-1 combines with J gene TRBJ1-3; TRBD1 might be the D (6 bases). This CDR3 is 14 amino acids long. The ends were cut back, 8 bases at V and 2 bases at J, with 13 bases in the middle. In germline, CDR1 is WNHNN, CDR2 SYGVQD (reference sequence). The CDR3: CASGIRGPGNTIYF. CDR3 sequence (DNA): TGCGCCAGCGGAATTCGGGGGCCTGGAAACACCATATATTTT.

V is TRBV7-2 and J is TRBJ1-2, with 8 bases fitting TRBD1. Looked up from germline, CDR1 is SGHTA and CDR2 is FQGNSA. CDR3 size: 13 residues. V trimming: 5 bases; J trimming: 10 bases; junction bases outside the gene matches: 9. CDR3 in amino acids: CASSRMGQASYTF. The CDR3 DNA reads TGTGCCAGCAGCCGCATGGGACAGGCTTCCTACACCTTC.

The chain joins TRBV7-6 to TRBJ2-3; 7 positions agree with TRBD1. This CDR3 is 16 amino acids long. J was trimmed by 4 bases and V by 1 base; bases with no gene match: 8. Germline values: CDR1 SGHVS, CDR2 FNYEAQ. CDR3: CASSLDPRGGSDTQYF. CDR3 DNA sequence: TGTGCCAGCAGCTTAGATCCCCGAGGGGGCTCAGATACGCAGTATTTT.

Here the CDR3 reads CASTSGGTPHEQYF. The CDR3 DNA is TGCGCCAGCACTAGCGGGGGGACGCCCCACGAGCAGTACTTC. The chain combines TRBV5-1 with TRBJ2-7; 11 positions match TRBD2. Germline trimming cut 6 bases from V and 5 bases from J; bases unmatched to any gene: 7. Germline V CDR1 and CDR2: SGHRS, YFSETQ. This CDR3 has 14 residues.

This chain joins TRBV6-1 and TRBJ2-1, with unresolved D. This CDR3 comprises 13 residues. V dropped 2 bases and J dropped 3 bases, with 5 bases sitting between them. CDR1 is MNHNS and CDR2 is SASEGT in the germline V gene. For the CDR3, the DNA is TGTGCCAGCAGTGAACTCAGCTACAATGAGCAGTTCTTC. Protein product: CASSELSYNEQFF.

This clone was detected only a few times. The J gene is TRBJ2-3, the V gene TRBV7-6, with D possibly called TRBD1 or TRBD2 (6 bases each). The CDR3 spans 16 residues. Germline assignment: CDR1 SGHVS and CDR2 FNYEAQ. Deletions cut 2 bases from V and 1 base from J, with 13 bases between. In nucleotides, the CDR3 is TGTGCCAGCAGCTTAAGGGGGGCCAGGGGCACAGATACGCAGTATTTT. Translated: CASSLRGARGTDTQYF. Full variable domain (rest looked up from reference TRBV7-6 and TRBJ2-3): GAGVSQSPRYKVTKRGQDVALRCDPISGHVSLYWYRQALGQGPEFLTYFNYEAQQDKSGLPNDRFSAERPEGSISTLTIQRTEQRDSAMYRCASSLRGARGTDTQYFGPGTRLTVL.

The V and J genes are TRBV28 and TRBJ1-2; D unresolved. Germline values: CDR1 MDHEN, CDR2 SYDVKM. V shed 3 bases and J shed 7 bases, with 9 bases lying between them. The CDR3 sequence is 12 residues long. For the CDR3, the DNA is TGTGCCAGCAGTTTTTACCCAAGTGGCTACACCTTC. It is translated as CASSFYPSGYTF.

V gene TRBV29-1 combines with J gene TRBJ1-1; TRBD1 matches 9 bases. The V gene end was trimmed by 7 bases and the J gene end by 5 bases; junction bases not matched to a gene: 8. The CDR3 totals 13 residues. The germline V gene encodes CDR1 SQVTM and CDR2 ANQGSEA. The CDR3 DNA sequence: TGCAGCGCAAGACGGACAGGGGAGACTGAAGCTTTCTTT. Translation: CSARRTGETEAFF.